A selection of T cell receptor beta chains follows, all from one sample in a study of vaccination and CD4 T cells after COVID-19. TCRdb reprocessed the PCR reads via MiXCR and lists one record per CDR3 protein. The sample consists of 10,000 to 13,000 distinct CDR3 sequences, roughly 60% of them appearing once. No antigen is known for these receptors. The sample consisted of CD4+ T cells from blood, cultured in vitro. The receptors stem from a human donor who had recovered from COVID-19. Both conserved end residues are part of each CDR3. A D gene is named only where the DNA matches it firmly. Not all rows give a size; the values are once, few, many and, for expanded clones, a class.

abundance: once; d_gene: NA; j_gene: TRBJ1-2; v_gene: TRBV6-1; CDR3nt: TGTGCCAGCAGCCAAACGAGGAGCGGCTACACCTTC; CDR3aa: CASSQTRSGYTF
abundance: once; d_gene: TRBD2; j_gene: TRBJ2-3; v_gene: TRBV7-2; CDR3nt: TGTGCCAGCAGCCAAAACCGGGCGGGGGGGGGGGATACGCAGTATTTT; CDR3aa: CASSQNRAGGGDTQYF
abundance: NA; d_gene: NA; j_gene: TRBJ2-2; v_gene: TRBV20-1; CDR3nt: TGCAGTGCCACCCCCGGGACGGCCACCGGGGAGCTGTTTTTT; CDR3aa: CSATPGTATGELFF
abundance: NA; d_gene: NA; j_gene: TRBJ1-5; v_gene: TRBV6-2/TRBV6-3; CDR3nt: TGTGCCAGCAGTTTAATGGGCCAAGCCAATCAGCCCCAGCATTTT; CDR3aa: CASSLMGQANQPQHF
abundance: NA; d_gene: NA; j_gene: TRBJ1-5; v_gene: TRBV27; CDR3nt: TGTGCCAGCAGTGAAGAGGGACGGAGCAATCAGCCCCAGCATTTT; CDR3aa: CASSEEGRSNQPQHF
abundance: NA; d_gene: TRBD1; j_gene: TRBJ2-3; v_gene: TRBV7-2; CDR3nt: TGTGCCAGCAGCCGGGACAGGGATAGCACAGATACGCAGTATTTT; CDR3aa: CASSRDRDSTDTQYF
abundance: few; d_gene: NA; j_gene: TRBJ1-2; v_gene: TRBV11-2; CDR3nt: TGTGCCAGCAGCATTACAACTTCTCCGAGTGGCTACACCTTC; CDR3aa: CASSITTSPSGYTF
abundance: NA; d_gene: TRBD1; j_gene: TRBJ1-1; v_gene: TRBV20-1; CDR3nt: TGCAGTGCTAGAGACCCGGGACAGGGAAATACGGAAGCTTTCTTT; CDR3aa: CSARDPGQGNTEAFF
abundance: few; d_gene: NA; j_gene: TRBJ1-1; v_gene: TRBV20-1; CDR3nt: TGCAGTGCTAGACCGGGTAGGCCTGAAGCTTTCTTT; CDR3aa: CSARPGRPEAFF
abundance: NA; d_gene: TRBD1; j_gene: TRBJ1-2; v_gene: TRBV5-4; CDR3nt: TGTGCCAGCAGCGCGACAGGGGGCGGAGGCTATGGCTACACCTTC; CDR3aa: CASSATGGGGYGYTF
abundance: NA; d_gene: NA; j_gene: TRBJ1-1; v_gene: TRBV5-4; CDR3nt: TGTGCCAGCAGCCTTATCGGTGGGAATACTGAAGCTTTCTTT; CDR3aa: CASSLIGGNTEAFF
abundance: NA; d_gene: NA; j_gene: TRBJ1-6; v_gene: TRBV27; CDR3nt: TGTGCCAGCAGTACCGCCCACACTTCACCCCTCCACTTT; CDR3aa: CASSTAHTSPLHF
abundance: NA; d_gene: NA; j_gene: TRBJ2-5; v_gene: TRBV2; CDR3nt: TGTGCCAGCAGCGCGGGACCGATGGAGACCCAGTACTTC; CDR3aa: CASSAGPMETQYF
abundance: NA; d_gene: TRBD1; j_gene: TRBJ1-6; v_gene: TRBV6-1; CDR3nt: TGTGCCAGCACGACTACAGGGGGAGGGTATAATTCACCCCTCCACTTT; CDR3aa: CASTTTGGGYNSPLHF
abundance: few; d_gene: TRBD2; j_gene: TRBJ2-5; v_gene: TRBV20-1; CDR3nt: TGCAGCCAAGGGACTACCATTGAGACCCAGTACTTC; CDR3aa: CSQGTTIETQYF
abundance: NA; d_gene: NA; j_gene: TRBJ2-5; v_gene: TRBV11-3; CDR3nt: TGTGCCAGCAGCTTAGAGGGGGACCAAGAGACCCAGTACTTC; CDR3aa: CASSLEGDQETQYF
abundance: few; d_gene: NA; j_gene: TRBJ1-6; v_gene: TRBV6-1; CDR3nt: TGTGCCAGCAGTCGGACCGGTTCACCCCTCCACTTT; CDR3aa: CASSRTGSPLHF
abundance: once; d_gene: NA; j_gene: TRBJ1-2; v_gene: TRBV7-9; CDR3nt: TGTGCCAGCGGGAAGGCCACGGGGAACCACTATGGCTACACCTTC; CDR3aa: CASGKATGNHYGYTF
abundance: few; d_gene: NA; j_gene: TRBJ2-7; v_gene: TRBV20-1; CDR3nt: TGCAGTGCGTGGACTGAAATAACCTTAGGGGGGCTAAACGAGCAGTACTTC; CDR3aa: CSAWTEITLGGLNEQYF
abundance: once; d_gene: NA; j_gene: TRBJ2-2; v_gene: TRBV15; CDR3nt: TGTGCCACCAGCGGCCAACTTAACGGGGAGCTGTTTTTT; CDR3aa: CATSGQLNGELFF
abundance: NA; d_gene: TRBD2; j_gene: TRBJ2-5; v_gene: TRBV6-2/TRBV6-3; CDR3nt: TGTGCCAGCAGTTTAGGACTAGCTGGGCAAGAGACCCAGTACTTC; CDR3aa: CASSLGLAGQETQYF
abundance: NA; d_gene: NA; j_gene: TRBJ2-5; v_gene: TRBV28; CDR3nt: TGTGCCAGCAGTTCCCCAGGTGAGGGAGTCGGGGAGACCCAGTACTTC; CDR3aa: CASSSPGEGVGETQYF
abundance: NA; d_gene: NA; j_gene: TRBJ1-1; v_gene: TRBV6-1; CDR3nt: TGTGCCAGCATCAAGAGACAGGATCAGGGTGAAGCTTTCTTT; CDR3aa: CASIKRQDQGEAFF
abundance: NA; d_gene: TRBD1; j_gene: TRBJ1-1; v_gene: TRBV7-9; CDR3nt: TGTGCCAGCAGCTTAGGACAGGGGGACACTGAAGCTTTCTTT; CDR3aa: CASSLGQGDTEAFF
abundance: few; d_gene: TRBD1; j_gene: TRBJ1-2; v_gene: TRBV30; CDR3nt: TGTGCCCACGAGCGGACAGGCGGCTACACCTTC; CDR3aa: CAHERTGGYTF
abundance: once; d_gene: TRBD1; j_gene: TRBJ1-1; v_gene: TRBV7-9; CDR3nt: TGTGCCAGCAGCTCATTGGACAGGGCGAACACTGAAGCTTTCTTT; CDR3aa: CASSSLDRANTEAFF
abundance: few; d_gene: NA; j_gene: TRBJ1-6; v_gene: TRBV6-2/TRBV6-3; CDR3nt: TGTGCCAGCAGTGGGGCGGGAGTATCACCCCTCCACTTT; CDR3aa: CASSGAGVSPLHF
abundance: NA; d_gene: TRBD2; j_gene: TRBJ2-3; v_gene: TRBV6-1; CDR3nt: TGTGCCAGCAGTGAAGGTGTGAGCGGGAGGGCCACAGATACGCAGTATTTT; CDR3aa: CASSEGVSGRATDTQYF